Given below is one T cell receptor beta chain in context. This clone was observed a handful of times. Its antigen specificity is not known. No per-base quality is available; no much larger clone lies one base away. The library relied on the immunoSEQ multiplex PCR assay. For the multiplex PCR, a mixture combining 60 forward primers for TCR Vbeta segments and 13 reverse primers for TCR Jbeta segments was used. A multiplex PCR assay on genomic DNA amplified the CDR3 region of rearranged TCR beta genes. On the Illumina HiSeq System, the amplified TCR beta libraries were sequenced as 87-base-pair reads. The authors' pipeline ran thus. A later analysis tallied roughly 76 million unique TCR beta chains across the 700 or so repertoires, and approximately 12 million of those chains were shared by two or more donors. Raw reads were error-corrected and collapsed into unique sequences by a nearest-neighbor algorithm in which closely related sequences were merged to remove PCR and sequencing errors. V, D and J gene segments were assigned by aligning CDR3 sequences to IMGT reference sequences. For a sequence to be retained, at least a six-nucleotide match to both a V gene segment and a J gene segment was required. A rearrangement counted as productive if the CDR3 had no stop codons and remained in frame with V and J, and every other rearrangement counted as non-productive. CDR3 was defined according to IMGT convention as the region running from the second conserved V-encoded cysteine to the conserved J-encoded phenylalanine. Sequences without an unambiguous match to a single V gene segment were excluded from the earlier analysis of over 500 of the donors. An earlier analysis of 550 to 650 of the donors classified V segments as functional when productive rearrangements were above 56.7% and as segregating when the standard deviation between donors was above 5%. A statistical classification framework was built for diagnosing cytomegalovirus status from the catalog of TCR beta chain sequences. A later analysis assigned V and J genes by comparing TCR nucleotide sequences with IMGT/GENE-DB human TR gene sequences. The TCRdist pipeline was used in a later analysis to assign CDR3 sequences and most-parsimonious VDJ recombination scenarios. In a later analysis, every TCR beta chain was defined by the combination of its CDR3 amino acid sequence and its V-gene family, and reads without a unique V-gene family were dropped. As a way to deal with suspected cross-contamination and a sequencing artifact, a later analysis dropped hundreds of nucleotide sequences that were highly shared and had low generation probability. In a later analysis, a clonal expansion index for each public chain was calculated from normalized within-repertoire ranks of inferred template counts. In a later analysis, generation probabilities were computed using a VDJ recombination model fitted to out-of-frame rearrangements, and the results were checked against IGoR. Hypergeometric tests were used in a later analysis to score TCR-TCR, TCR-HLA and TCR-CMV co-occurrence, with a repertoire-size bias correction applied to the TCR pairs. In a later analysis, false discovery rates were estimated by permuting HLA or CMV assignments 20 times. A later analysis grouped co-occurring TCRs with DBSCAN, adding TCRdist sequence similarity when clustering within HLA-allele-positive subsets. Repertoires with fewer than 30,000 or more than 120,000 public chains, plus five repertoires with anomalous nucleotide sharing, were excluded from co-occurrence clustering. Not all clones reach the TCRdb copy of this immuneACCESS table, which keeps in-frame sequences only. Checked studies attribute under half of the gap to unresolved V genes and leave the rest unexplained. V, J and clone size are those of that table, while D and trimming were read from the DNA. The table for this sample lists about 140,000 clones; 65% to 80% of them were counted only once. Less than 1.5% of the sample belongs to the ten largest clones.

This sample was included in a study of cytomegalovirus exposure and HLA in healthy donors (dated by TCRdb to 2017 to 2019). About the study as a whole: According to an earlier analysis of several hundred of the donors, about 179 million T cells yielded roughly 100 million unique TCR beta sequences and more than 250 Gb of sequence data. Of the 300 to 500 genotyped donors, 75% to 85% were placed in the genetic ancestry cluster associated with self-reported Caucasian donors. Among some 400 genotyped donors of the cohort, an average of roughly 230,000 unique TCR beta nucleotide sequences was sequenced per donor, of which 15% to 20% were non-productive. Besides the first cohort of about 730 subjects, a separate validation cohort made up of over a hundred different subjects was used. Typing coverage differed by locus: A, B, C, DRB1 and DQB1 were typed in roughly 629-630 donors, DQA1 in about 560, DPA1 in approximately 600, and DPB1 in 400 to 490. The study used immunosequencing to profile the T cell repertoires of hundreds of subjects and linked those repertoires to cytomegalovirus serostatus. A later genetic analysis used genome-wide SNP genotypes for about 60% of the 666 donors, treating that subset as a discovery cohort. About five DR-DQ haplotypes were treated as single units for association and clustering because of strong linkage in the cohort. To predict cytomegalovirus infection status, the study combined high-throughput TCR immunosequencing, statistical association of individual TCRs with disease status, and machine learning. The aim of the study was to test whether cataloging public T cell receptors could identify signatures of past pathogen exposure. Alongside the repertoire data, information on donor age, sex, ethnicity and CMV serostatus was compiled. In an earlier analysis of 587 of the donors, high-throughput TCR beta sequencing was used to judge whether each TCR beta V gene segment behaved as functional or pseudogenic. In the later analysis, no new phenotypic data were used to find candidate immune exposures; instead, reliance was placed on TCR beta sequences and their occurrence across donors. Class I and class II HLA loci were covered by the typing at four-digit resolution. To study patterns of TCR occurrence, a later analysis re-analyzed previously published TCR beta repertoires from around 660 donors and added high-resolution HLA genotyping. All discovery cohort repertoires had been generated on a single sequencing platform. An early release that covered some 640 HLA-typed donors contained approximately 300 gigabases of sequencing data and approximately 85 million unique TCR sequences.

CDR1 SGHRS and CDR2 YFSETQ were looked up in the germline V gene. The junction carries 13 bases between V and J, which are trimmed by 1 base and 2 bases respectively. Its CDR3 holds 15 amino acids, cysteine through phenylalanine. Only CDR3 DNA is held: 45 bases, read in frame from base 1. Results the study describes overall, beyond this receptor: The classifier was reported to diagnose cytomegalovirus status with high specificity and sensitivity in both the original and validation cohorts. An association between a missense DCLRE1C variant and V-gene and J-gene trimming of TCR beta chains was found in a later genetic analysis and replicated in an independent cohort. Most TCR sequences were observed very rarely across donors, whereas some public TCRs were present in many individuals. The study gave a list of 150 to 200 TCR beta chains associated with cytomegalovirus. The authors suggested that the approach could potentially be generalized to other disease states and immunological phenotypes. A cluster of highly shared sequence variants was judged likely to represent a technical artifact of the sequencing pipeline. For the cohort, immune exposure information was limited to CMV serostatus. Specific HLA alleles were associated with 15,000 to 20,000 TCR beta sequences at a false discovery rate of 0.05 in a later analysis. When HLA alleles, especially DR and DQ, strongly co-occurred, TCR associations were difficult to assign to individual alleles. Sequencing depth was assumed to be roughly uniform across donors in the presence/absence analyses, though that assumption may not hold. In a later genetic analysis, fewer N-insertions in productive TCRs were reported among donors in an Asian-associated ancestry cluster than the roughly 700-donor mean. A later analysis found that HLA-associated TCR beta chains were more clonally expanded and had lower generation probabilities than equally common non-associated chains. In an earlier analysis of more than 450 of the donors, most TCR beta V segments were observed in productive rearrangements about 90% or about 30% of the time, broadly matching IMGT annotations. A few of the identified cytomegalovirus-associated TCR beta chains were confirmed in vitro to be specific for cytomegalovirus antigens. In a later analysis, TCR association rates were found to vary across HLA loci, with the most associated TCRs seen for DRB1 alleles and the fewest for HLA-C alleles. Over 15 rarely observed V segments, including chromosome 9 orphons, were excluded from the earlier analysis of about 600 of the donors because counts were too low. In this cohort, only TCR beta chains were sequenced, and detectable features were limited by the absence of alpha or paired-chain data. Some IMGT-functional V segments, including TRBV6-2 and TRBV6-3, could not be told apart with the 87-base-pair reads, so those segments were excluded. HLA typing was unavailable for some donors at each locus, so association tests used only the typed subset. In a later analysis, most CMV-associated TCR beta chains were found to appear HLA-restricted, with HLA associations seemingly driven largely by CMV exposure. Correlated functional status among segregating V segments might reflect linkage disequilibrium, but an unknown experimental factor could not be ruled out. A further reported finding was that TCR beta sequences accurately predicted the HLA-A and HLA-B alleles for most subjects in the first cohort. In a later analysis, several top co-occurrence clusters were reported to appear linked to parvovirus B19, influenza, CMV and Epstein-Barr virus.

The cohort consisted of 670 or so healthy bone marrow donors. All cohort members were sampled while nominally healthy, although unrecorded immune exposures were likely present. The donor tested CMV seropositive and was one of the 289 seropositive cohort members. A peripheral blood sample was collected from each donor, and TCR beta sequencing was performed on peripheral blood mononuclear cells. The Qiagen DNeasy Blood Extraction Kit was used to extract genomic DNA from the blood cell samples. The origin of this receptor is a male donor in good health and CMV-seropositive. The sample consisted of PBMCs. This receptor chain uses TRBV5-1 and TRBJ2-7; perhaps TRBD1 is the D gene, with 5 bases matching. The DNA sequence follows: TGCGCCAGCAGCTTGCAGGGCTCAAGCCCCTACGAGCAGTACTTC. This codes for CASSLQGSSPYEQYF.